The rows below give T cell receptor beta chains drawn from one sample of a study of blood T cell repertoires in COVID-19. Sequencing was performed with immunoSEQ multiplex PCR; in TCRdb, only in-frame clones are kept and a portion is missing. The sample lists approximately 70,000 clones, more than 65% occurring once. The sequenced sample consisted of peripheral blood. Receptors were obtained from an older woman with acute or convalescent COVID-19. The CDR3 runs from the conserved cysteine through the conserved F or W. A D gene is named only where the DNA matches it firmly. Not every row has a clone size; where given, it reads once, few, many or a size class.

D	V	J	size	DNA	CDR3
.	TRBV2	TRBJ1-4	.	TGTGCCAGCAGACCCGACAGGAGCCGTAATGAAAAACTGTTTTTT	CASRPDRSRNEKLFF
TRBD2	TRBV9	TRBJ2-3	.	TGTGCCAGCAGCTCGCGGACTAGCGGGGTGGGTAAAGATACGCAGTATTTT	CASSSRTSGVGKDTQYF
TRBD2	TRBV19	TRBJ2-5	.	TGTGCCAGCAAGAGCGGGGGGGCTGGGGAGACCCAGTACTTC	CASKSGGAGETQYF
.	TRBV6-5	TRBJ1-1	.	TGTGCCAGCAAGTCGGGGACTGGGGGGGACACTGAAGCTTTCTTT	CASKSGTGGDTEAFF
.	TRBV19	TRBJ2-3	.	TGTGCCAGTAGTATGGGTCAGGCTAGCACAGATACGCAGTATTTT	CASSMGQASTDTQYF
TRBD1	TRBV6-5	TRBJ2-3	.	TGTGCCAGCAGTTACTCGATACCCGGGACAGCAGATACGCAGTATTTT	CASSYSIPGTADTQYF
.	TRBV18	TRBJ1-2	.	TGTGCCAGCTCCCCGGGACAAAACTATGGCTACACCTTC	CASSPGQNYGYTF
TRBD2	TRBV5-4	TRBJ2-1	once	TGTGCCAGCAGCCTCAAAGGACTAGCGGGGGACAATGAGCAGTTCTTC	CASSLKGLAGDNEQFF
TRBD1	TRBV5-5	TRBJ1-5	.	TGTGCCAGCAGCGCCCAACAGGGGCGGACTCAGCCCCAGCATTTT	CASSAQQGRTQPQHF
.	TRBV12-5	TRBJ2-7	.	TGTGCTAGTGGTTTCCGCTACGAGCAGTACTTC	CASGFRYEQYF
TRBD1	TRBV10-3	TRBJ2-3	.	TGTGCCACTGGATCGTTGGACAGGGGAGGGCCAGATACGCAGTATTTT	CATGSLDRGGPDTQYF
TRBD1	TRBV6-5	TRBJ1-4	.	TGTGCCAGCGGGCGCCGCACAGGGGGTGGGGAAAAACTGTTTTTT	CASGRRTGGGEKLFF
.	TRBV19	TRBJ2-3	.	TGTGCCAGTAGTCCTCTGGCGGGGCGGGCAGATACGCAGTATTTT	CASSPLAGRADTQYF
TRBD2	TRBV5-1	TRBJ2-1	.	TGCGCCAGCAGCCCGCGACTAGCGGGGGGTTCCGGTGAGCAGTTCTTC	CASSPRLAGGSGEQFF
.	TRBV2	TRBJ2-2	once	TGTGCCAGCCGCCTGACTGTAACCGGGGAGCTGTTTTTT	CASRLTVTGELFF
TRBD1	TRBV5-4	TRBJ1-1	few	TGTGCCAGCAGGCCAGGGGGCGTCGGCACTGAAGCTTTCTTT	CASRPGGVGTEAFF
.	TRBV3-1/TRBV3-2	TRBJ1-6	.	TGTGCCAGCAGCCAACGACAGATGAATTCACCCCTCCACTTT	CASSQRQMNSPLHF
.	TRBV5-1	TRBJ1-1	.	TGCGCCAGCAGCCCGGTCATGAACACTGAAGCTTTCTTT	CASSPVMNTEAFF
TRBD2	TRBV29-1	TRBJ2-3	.	TGCAGCGTTGATGGTAGCGGGAGCACAGATACGCAGTATTTT	CSVDGSGSTDTQYF
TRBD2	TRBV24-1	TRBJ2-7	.	TGTGCCACCAGTGCTACTGGCGGGGGACCCTCCTACGAGCAGTACTTC	CATSATGGGPSYEQYF
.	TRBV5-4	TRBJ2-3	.	TGTGCCAGCAGCTTCCCTCCCTCAGATACGCAGTATTTT	CASSFPPSDTQYF
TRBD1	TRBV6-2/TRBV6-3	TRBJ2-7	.	TGTGCCAGCAGCTGGGGACAGGGGGCCTACGAGCAGTACTTC	CASSWGQGAYEQYF
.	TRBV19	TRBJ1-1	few	TGTGCCAGTAGGATCTCAGGGGCGAACACTGAAGCTTTCTTT	CASRISGANTEAFF
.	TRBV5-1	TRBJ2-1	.	TGCGCCAGCAGCTTCGAGGGTCGGGATCAGTTCTTC	CASSFEGRDQFF
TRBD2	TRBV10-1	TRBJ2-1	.	TGCGCCAGCCCCTCGGGCGGGGGGGGCTCCTACAATGAGCAGTTCTTC	CASPSGGGGSYNEQFF
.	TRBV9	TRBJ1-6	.	TGTGCCAGCAGCGTAGGGACTTATAATTCACCCCTCCACTTT	CASSVGTYNSPLHF
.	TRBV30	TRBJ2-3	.	TGTGCCTGGAGCCAGGGCAGCACAGATACGCAGTATTTT	CAWSQGSTDTQYF
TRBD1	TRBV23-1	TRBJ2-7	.	TGCGCCAGCAGTCAATCCTTACAGGGGGCGGAGTACGAGCAGTACTTC	CASSQSLQGAEYEQYF
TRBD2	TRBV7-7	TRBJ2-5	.	TGTGCCAGCAGCCTAGGACTAGCGGGGGGTCAAGAGACCCAGTACTTC	CASSLGLAGGQETQYF
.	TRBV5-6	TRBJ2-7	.	TGTGCCAGCAGCTTCAACTACGAGCAGTACTTC	CASSFNYEQYF
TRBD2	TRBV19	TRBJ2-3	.	TGTGCCAGTAGTACGGGGGGTACAGATACGCAGTATTTT	CASSTGGTDTQYF
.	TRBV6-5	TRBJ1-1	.	TGTGCCAGCAGCATGGAGAGGGGGAATACTGAAGCTTTCTTT	CASSMERGNTEAFF
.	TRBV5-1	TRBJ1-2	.	TGCGCCACCAAATCTGCGGGGACCGTTAACTATGGCTACACCTTC	CATKSAGTVNYGYTF
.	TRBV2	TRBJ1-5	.	TGTGCCAGCAGAGGAGGGGTCGGCCAGCCCCAGCATTTT	CASRGGVGQPQHF
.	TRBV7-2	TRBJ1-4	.	TGTGCCAGCAGCGTCACACAGGGAAGGGAAAAACTGTTTTTT	CASSVTQGREKLFF
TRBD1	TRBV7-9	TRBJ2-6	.	TGTGCCAGCAGCCCCTCCGGGACAGGGGTTTCTGGGGCCAACGTCCTGACTTTC	CASSPSGTGVSGANVLTF
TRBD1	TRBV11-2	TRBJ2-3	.	TGTGCCAGCGAAGAGAAGGGGGCAGCTACAGATACGCAGTATTTT	CASEEKGAATDTQYF
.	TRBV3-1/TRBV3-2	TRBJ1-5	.	TGTGCCAGCAGCCAAGTGGGGGGCGGGGGGCCCCAGCATTTT	CASSQVGGGGPQHF
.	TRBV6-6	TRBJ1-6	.	TGTGCCAGCAGGGAGGTACTTTCTAATTCACCCCTCCACTTT	CASREVLSNSPLHF
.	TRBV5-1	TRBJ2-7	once	TGCGCCAGCAGCTTGGAAGGCAGGGGGGACGAGCAGTACTTC	CASSLEGRGDEQYF
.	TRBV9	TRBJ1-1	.	TGTGCCAGCAGCCCCCGGGGGACCGATGGCACTGAAGCTTTCTTT	CASSPRGTDGTEAFF
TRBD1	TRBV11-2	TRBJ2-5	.	TGTGCCAGCAGCTTAGGGGACAGTTCCGAGGAGACCCAGTACTTC	CASSLGDSSEETQYF
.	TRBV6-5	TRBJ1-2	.	TGTGCCAGCAGATCCCAGCGGGGGGCTGGCGGCTACACCTTC	CASRSQRGAGGYTF
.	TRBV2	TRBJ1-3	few	TGTGCCAGCAGTGCAAACAGTTTCTCTGGAAACACCATATATTTT	CASSANSFSGNTIYF
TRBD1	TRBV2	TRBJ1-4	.	TGTGCCAGCAGTGACACAGACAGGGGGCCTGAAAAACTGTTTTTT	CASSDTDRGPEKLFF
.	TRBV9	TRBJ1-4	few	TGTGCCAGCAGCGGGGACACAACTAATGAAAAACTGTTTTTT	CASSGDTTNEKLFF
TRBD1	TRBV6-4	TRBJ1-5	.	TGTGCCAGCAGTGGAAGACAGGGGGCTGGTGGGAATCAGCCCCAGCATTTT	CASSGRQGAGGNQPQHF
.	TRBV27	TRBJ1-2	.	TGTGCCAGCAGTTTATGGGGGGTATTCCCCGTTGATGGCTACACCTTC	CASSLWGVFPVDGYTF
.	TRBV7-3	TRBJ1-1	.	TGTGCCAGCAGCCCCTACGCAGGAACTGAAGCTTTCTTT	CASSPYAGTEAFF
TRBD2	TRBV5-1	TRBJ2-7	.	TGCGCCAGCAGCTTGACTAGCGGGGCCTACGAGCAGTACTTC	CASSLTSGAYEQYF
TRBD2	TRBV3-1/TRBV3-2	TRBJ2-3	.	TGTGCCAGCAGCCAAGATACCGGACTAGCGGGGGGGGCATCAGATACGCAGTATTTT	CASSQDTGLAGGASDTQYF
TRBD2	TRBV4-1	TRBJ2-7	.	TGCGCCAGCAGCCAAGTCCCCCCGGAAAGCGGGGGACTTTACGAGCAGTACTTC	CASSQVPPESGGLYEQYF
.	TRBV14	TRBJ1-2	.	TGTGCCAGCAGCCAAACTAGGTACTATGGCTACACCTTC	CASSQTRYYGYTF
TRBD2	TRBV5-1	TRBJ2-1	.	TGCGCCAGCAGCTCCGTAGCGGGGGGTGGAAATGAGCAGTTCTTC	CASSSVAGGGNEQFF
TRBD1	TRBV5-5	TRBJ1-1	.	TGTGCCAGCAGCTTGAGGACAGGGGCTACCTTGAACACTGAAGCTTTCTTT	CASSLRTGATLNTEAFF
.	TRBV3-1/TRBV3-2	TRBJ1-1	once	TGTGCCAGCAGCCAAGTTAGACAGTTGAACACTGAAGCTTTCTTT	CASSQVRQLNTEAFF
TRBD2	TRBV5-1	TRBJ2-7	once	TGCGCCAGCAGCGACGGGACTAGCGGGGTCGAGCAGTACTTC	CASSDGTSGVEQYF